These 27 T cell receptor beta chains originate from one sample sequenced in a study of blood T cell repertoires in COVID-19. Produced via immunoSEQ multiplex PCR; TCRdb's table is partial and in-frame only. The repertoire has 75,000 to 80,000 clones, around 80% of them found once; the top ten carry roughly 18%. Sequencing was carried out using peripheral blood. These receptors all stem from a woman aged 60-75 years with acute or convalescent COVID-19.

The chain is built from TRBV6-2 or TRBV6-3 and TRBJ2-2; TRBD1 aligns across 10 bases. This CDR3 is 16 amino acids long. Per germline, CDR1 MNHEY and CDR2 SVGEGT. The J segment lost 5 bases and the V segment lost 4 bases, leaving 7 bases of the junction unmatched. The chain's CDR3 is CASSSRGQGGTGELFF. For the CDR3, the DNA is TGTGCCAGCAGTTCCCGAGGACAGGGGGGTACCGGGGAGCTGTTTTTT.

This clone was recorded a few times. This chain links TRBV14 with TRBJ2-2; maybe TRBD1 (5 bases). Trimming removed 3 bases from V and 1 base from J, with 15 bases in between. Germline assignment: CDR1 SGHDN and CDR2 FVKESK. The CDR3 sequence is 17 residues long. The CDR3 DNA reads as TGTGCCAGCAGCCACTTGGGGCCAGGTGTGAACACCGGGGAGCTGTTTTTT. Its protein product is CASSHLGPGVNTGELFF.

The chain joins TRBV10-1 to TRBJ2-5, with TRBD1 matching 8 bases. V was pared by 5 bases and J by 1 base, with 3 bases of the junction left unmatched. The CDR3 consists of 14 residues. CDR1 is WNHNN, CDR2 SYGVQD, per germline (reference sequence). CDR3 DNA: TGCGCCAGCAGTCCCGGGACAGGCCAAGAGACCCAGTACTTC. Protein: CASSPGTGQETQYF.

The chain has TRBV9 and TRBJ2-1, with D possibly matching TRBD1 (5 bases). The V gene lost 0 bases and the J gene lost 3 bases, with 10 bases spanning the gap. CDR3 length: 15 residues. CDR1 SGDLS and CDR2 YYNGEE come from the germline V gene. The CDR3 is CASSVGGRLYNEQFF. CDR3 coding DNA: TGTGCCAGCAGCGTAGGGGGCCGGCTCTACAATGAGCAGTTCTTC.

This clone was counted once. The CDR3 reads CASSDPVSWDRGYEQYF. CDR3 in DNA: TGTGCCAGCAGCGATCCGGTATCCTGGGACAGGGGCTACGAGCAGTACTTC. J is TRBJ2-7 and V is TRBV7-2; 10 bases are shared with TRBD1. CDR3 length equals 17 residues. The V gene's germline CDR1 is SGHTA and CDR2 FQGNSA. Trimming removed 5 bases from V and 3 bases from J; junction bases left unmatched: 13.

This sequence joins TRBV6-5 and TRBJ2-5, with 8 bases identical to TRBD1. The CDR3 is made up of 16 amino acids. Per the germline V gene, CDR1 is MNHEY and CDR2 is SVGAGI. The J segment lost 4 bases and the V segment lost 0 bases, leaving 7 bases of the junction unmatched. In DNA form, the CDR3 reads TGTGCCAGCAGTTACTCGACAGGGGCGGAACGAGAGACCCAGTACTTC. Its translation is CASSYSTGAERETQYF.

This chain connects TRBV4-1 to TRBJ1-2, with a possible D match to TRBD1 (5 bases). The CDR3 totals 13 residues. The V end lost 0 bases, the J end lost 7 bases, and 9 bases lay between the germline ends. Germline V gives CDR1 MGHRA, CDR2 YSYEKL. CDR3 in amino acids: CASSQDRGFGYTF. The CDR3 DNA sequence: TGCGCCAGCAGCCAAGATAGGGGATTTGGCTACACCTTC.

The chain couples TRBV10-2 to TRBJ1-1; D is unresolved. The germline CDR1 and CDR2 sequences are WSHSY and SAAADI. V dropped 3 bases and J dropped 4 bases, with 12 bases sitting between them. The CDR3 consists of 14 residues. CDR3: CASSDERLTTEAFF. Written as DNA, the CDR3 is TGCGCCAGCAGTGATGAGAGACTCACCACTGAAGCTTTCTTT.

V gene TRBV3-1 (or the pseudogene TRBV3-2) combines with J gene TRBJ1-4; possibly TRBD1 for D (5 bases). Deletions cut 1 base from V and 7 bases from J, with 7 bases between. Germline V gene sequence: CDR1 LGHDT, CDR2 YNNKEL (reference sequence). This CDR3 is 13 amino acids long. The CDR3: CASSQGQSEKLFF. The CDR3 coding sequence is TGTGCCAGCAGCCAAGGACAGTCTGAAAAACTGTTTTTT.

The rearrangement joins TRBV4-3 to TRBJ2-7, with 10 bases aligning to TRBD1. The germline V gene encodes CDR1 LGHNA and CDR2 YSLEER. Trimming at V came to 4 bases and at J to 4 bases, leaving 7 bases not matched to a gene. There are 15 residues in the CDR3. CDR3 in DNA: TGCGCCAGCAGCCCTGAGGGACAGGGGCTGTACGAGCAGTACTTC. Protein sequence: CASSPEGQGLYEQYF.

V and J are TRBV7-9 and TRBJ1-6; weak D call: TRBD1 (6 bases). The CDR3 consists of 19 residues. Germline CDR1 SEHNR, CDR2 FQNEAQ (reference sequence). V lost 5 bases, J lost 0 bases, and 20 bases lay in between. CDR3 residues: CASSTRDTVGSSYNSPLHF. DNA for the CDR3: TGTGCCAGCAGCACACGGGACACAGTGGGAAGCTCCTATAATTCACCCCTCCACTTT.

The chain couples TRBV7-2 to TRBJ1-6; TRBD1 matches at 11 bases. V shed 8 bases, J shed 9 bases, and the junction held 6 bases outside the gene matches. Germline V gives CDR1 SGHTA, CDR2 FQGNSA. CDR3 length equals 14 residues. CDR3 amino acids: CASWGGQGGSPLHF. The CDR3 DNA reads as TGTGCCAGCTGGGGGGGACAGGGGGGTTCACCCCTCCACTTT. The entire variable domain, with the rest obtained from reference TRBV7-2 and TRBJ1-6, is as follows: GAGVSQSPSNKVTEKGKDVELRCDPISGHTALYWYRQSLGQGLEFLIYFQGNSAPDKSGLPSDRFSAERTGGSVSTLTIQRTQQEDSAVYLCASWGGQGGSPLHFGNGTRLTVT.

CDR3 residues: CSVDTQGATGELFF. The CDR3 DNA is TGCAGCGTGGACACACAGGGGGCGACCGGGGAGCTGTTTTTT. The rearrangement links TRBV29-1 to TRBJ2-2, with 9 bases that match TRBD1. Per germline, CDR1 SQVTM and CDR2 ANQGSEA. The CDR3 loop spans 14 amino acids. V shed 6 bases and J 5 bases; nucleotides not matched to a gene: 7.

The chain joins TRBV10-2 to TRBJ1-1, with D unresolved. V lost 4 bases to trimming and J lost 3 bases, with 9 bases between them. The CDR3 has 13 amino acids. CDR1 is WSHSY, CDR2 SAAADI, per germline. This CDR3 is CASSAQKYTEAFF. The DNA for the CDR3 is TGCGCCAGCAGTGCCCAGAAATACACTGAAGCTTTCTTT.

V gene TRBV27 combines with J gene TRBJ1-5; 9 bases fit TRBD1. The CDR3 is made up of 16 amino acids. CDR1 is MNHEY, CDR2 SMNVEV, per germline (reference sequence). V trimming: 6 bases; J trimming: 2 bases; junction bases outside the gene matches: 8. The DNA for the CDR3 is TGTGCCAGCAGGAGGACAGGGGAATCGGGCAATCAGCCCCAGCATTTT. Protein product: CASRRTGESGNQPQHF.

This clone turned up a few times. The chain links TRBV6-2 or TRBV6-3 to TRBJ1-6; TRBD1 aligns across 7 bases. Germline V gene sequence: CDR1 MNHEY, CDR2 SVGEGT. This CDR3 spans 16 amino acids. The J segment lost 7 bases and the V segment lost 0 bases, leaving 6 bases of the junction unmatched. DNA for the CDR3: TGTGCCAGCAGTTACTCGGTAGGGGGCAAGAATTCACCCCTCCACTTT. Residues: CASSYSVGGKNSPLHF.

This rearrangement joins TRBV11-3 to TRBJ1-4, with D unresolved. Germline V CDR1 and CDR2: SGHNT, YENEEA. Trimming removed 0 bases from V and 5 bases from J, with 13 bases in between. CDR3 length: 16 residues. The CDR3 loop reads CASSLDRVRLNEKLFF. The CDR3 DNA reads TGTGCCAGCAGCTTAGATCGGGTACGGCTAAATGAAAAACTGTTTTTT.

CDR3 residues: CASSPAGTSFMNEQFF. CDR3 in DNA: TGTGCCAGCAGCCCGGCCGGGACTAGCTTTATGAATGAGCAGTTCTTC. The chain links TRBV7-8 to TRBJ2-1; 9 bases align to TRBD2. J gave up 7 bases and V 5 bases, and 12 bases lay outside the gene matches. This CDR3 has 16 amino acids. Germline V CDR1 and CDR2: SGHVS, FQNEAQ.

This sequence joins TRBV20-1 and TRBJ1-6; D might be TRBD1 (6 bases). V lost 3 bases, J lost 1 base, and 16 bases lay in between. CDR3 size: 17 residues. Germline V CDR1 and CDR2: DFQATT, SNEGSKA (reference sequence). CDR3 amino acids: CSASFNRGSSYNSPLHF. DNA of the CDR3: TGCAGTGCTAGTTTTAATAGGGGGTCGTCCTATAATTCACCCCTCCACTTT.

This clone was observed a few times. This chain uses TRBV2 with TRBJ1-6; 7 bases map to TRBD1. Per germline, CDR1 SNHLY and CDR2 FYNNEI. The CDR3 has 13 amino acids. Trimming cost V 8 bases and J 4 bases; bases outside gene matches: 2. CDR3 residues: CASGQVYNSPLHF. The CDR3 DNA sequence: TGTGCCAGCGGACAGGTTTATAATTCACCCCTCCACTTT. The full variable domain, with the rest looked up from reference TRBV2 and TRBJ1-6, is EPEVTQTPSHQVTQMGQEVILRCVPISNHLYFYWYRQILGQKVEFLVSFYNNEISEKSEIFDDQFSVERPDGSNFTLKIRSTKLEDSAMYFCASGQVYNSPLHFGNGTRLTVT.

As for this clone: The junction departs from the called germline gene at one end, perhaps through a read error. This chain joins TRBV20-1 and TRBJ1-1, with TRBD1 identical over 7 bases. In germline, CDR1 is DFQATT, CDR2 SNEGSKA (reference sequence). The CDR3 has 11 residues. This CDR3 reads CSAGPTGAQQF. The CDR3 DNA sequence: TGCAGTGCTGGACCAACAGGGGCACAACAGTTT.

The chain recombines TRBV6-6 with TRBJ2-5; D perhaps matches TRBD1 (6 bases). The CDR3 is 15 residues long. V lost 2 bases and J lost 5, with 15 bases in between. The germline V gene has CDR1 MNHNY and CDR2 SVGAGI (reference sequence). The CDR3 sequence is CASSYGGSRAETQYF. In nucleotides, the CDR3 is TGTGCCAGCAGTTACGGGGGCAGCCGAGCGGAGACCCAGTACTTC.

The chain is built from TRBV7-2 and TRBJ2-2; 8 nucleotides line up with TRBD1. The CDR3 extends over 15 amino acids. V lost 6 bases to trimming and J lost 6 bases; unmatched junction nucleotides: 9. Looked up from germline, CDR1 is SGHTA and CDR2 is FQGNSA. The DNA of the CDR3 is TGTGCCAGCAGTTACAGACAGGGGCGGTCCGGGGAGCTGTTTTTT. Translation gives CASSYRQGRSGELFF.

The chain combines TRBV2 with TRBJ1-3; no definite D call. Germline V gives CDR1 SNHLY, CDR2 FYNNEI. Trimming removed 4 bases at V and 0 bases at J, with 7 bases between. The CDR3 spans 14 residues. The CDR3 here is CASSVESSGNTIYF. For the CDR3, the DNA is TGTGCCAGCAGTGTAGAGAGCTCTGGAAACACCATATATTTT.

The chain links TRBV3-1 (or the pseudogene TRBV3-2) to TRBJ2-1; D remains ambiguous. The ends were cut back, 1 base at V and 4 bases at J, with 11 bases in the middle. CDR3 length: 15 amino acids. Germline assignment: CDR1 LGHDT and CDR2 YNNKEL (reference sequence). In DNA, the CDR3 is TGTGCCAGCAGCCAAGTCTTAGCCTATTACAATGAGCAGTTCTTC. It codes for CASSQVLAYYNEQFF.

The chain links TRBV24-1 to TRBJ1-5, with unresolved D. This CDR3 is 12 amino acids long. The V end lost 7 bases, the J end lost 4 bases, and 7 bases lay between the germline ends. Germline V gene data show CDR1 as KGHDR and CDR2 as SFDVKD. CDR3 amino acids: CATSQVNQPQHF. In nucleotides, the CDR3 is TGTGCCACCAGCCAGGTTAATCAGCCCCAGCATTTT.

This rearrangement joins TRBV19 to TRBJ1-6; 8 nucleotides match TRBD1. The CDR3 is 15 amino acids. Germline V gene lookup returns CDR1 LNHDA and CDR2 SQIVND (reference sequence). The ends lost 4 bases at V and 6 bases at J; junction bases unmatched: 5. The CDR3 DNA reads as TGTGCCAGTAGTACTCAGGGGGCAATTAATTCACCCCTCCACTTT. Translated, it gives CASSTQGAINSPLHF.